In this sample, the clone carrying this T cell receptor (beta chain) turned up a few times. The antigen is not known. This record belongs to a study of vaccination effects on CD4 cells after COVID-19. This CDR3 is 15 amino acids long. V lost 0 bases and J lost 1, with 10 bases in between. In germline, CDR1 is SGHRS, CDR2 YFSETQ. Sequencing followed a ViraFEST assay step that expanded antigen-specific CD4+ T cells with viral peptide pools. Once cultured for 10 days, the cells underwent separation to obtain CD4+ T cells. Each vaccine recipient was nucleocapsid antibody negative and had no prior SARS-CoV-2 infection. TCRdb keeps only in-frame clones here, not all; method: immunoSEQ multiplex PCR. The sample has tens of thousands of clones, approximately 70% seen once; the top ten hold about 12%.

This TCR was sampled from a human donor who received a COVID-19 vaccine. This chain joins TRBV5-1 and TRBJ1-2; D perhaps matches TRBD1 (5 bases). The sequenced sample was CD4+ T cells from PBMCs cultured with HCoV-OC43 spike peptides, obtained before COVID-19 vaccination. As to subset: HCoV-OC43 spike overlapping peptide pool stimulation. The CDR3 spells CASSLGQLINYGYTF. The CDR3 DNA sequence: TGCGCCAGCAGCTTGGGACAGCTGATTAACTATGGCTACACCTTC.